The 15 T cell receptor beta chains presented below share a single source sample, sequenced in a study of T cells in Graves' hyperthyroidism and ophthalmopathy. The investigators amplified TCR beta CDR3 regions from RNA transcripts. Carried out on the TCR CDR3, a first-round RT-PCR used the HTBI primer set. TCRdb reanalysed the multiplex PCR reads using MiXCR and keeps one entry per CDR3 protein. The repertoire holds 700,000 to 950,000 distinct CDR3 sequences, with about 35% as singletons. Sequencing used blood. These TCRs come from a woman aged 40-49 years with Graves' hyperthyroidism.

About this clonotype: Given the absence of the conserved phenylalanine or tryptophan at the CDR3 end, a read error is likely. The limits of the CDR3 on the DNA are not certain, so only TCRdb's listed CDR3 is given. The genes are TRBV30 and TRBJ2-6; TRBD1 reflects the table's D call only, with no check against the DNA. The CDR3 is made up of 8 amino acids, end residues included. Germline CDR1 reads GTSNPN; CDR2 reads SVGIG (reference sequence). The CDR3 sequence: CACPGHER.

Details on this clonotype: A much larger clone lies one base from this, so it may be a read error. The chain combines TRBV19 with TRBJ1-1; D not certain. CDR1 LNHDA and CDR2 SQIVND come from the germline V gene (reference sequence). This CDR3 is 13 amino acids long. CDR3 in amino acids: CASGIGSGTEAFF. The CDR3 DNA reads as TGTGCCAGTGGTATAGGGAGTGGGACTGAAGCTTTCTTT.

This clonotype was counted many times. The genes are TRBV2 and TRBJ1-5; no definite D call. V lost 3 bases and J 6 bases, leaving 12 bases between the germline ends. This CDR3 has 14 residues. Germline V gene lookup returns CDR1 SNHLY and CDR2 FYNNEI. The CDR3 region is CASSDSHPGQPQHF. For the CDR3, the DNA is TGTGCCAGCAGTGATAGTCACCCGGGTCAGCCCCAGCATTTT.

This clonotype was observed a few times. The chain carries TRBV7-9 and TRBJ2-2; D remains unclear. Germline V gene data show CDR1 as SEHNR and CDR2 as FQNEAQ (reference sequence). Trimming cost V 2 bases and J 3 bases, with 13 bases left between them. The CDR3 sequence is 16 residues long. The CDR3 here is CASSLPQGIHTGELFF. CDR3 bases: TGTGCCAGCAGCTTACCCCAAGGGATCCACACCGGGGAGCTGTTTTTT. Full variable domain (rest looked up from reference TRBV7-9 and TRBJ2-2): DTGVSQNPRHKITKRGQNVTFRCDPISEHNRLYWYRQTLGQGPEFLTYFQNEAQLEKSRLLSDRFSAERPKGSFSTLEIQRTEQGDSAMYLCASSLPQGIHTGELFFGEGSRLTVL.

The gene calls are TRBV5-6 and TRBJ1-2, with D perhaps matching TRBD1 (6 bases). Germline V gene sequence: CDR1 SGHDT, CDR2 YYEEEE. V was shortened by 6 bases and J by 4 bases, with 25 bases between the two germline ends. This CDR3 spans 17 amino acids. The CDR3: CASTQSVGVTGPYGYTF. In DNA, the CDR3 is TGTGCCAGCACTCAAAGCGTGGGGGTGACAGGCCCCTATGGCTACACCTTC.

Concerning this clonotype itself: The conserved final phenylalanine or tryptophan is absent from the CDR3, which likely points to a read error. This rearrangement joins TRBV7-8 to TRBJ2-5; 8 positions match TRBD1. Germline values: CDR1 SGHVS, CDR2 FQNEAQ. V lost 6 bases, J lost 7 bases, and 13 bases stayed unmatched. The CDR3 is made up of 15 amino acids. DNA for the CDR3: TGTGCCAGCAGTTCAACGGACAGGGAATCGGGGACCCAGTACCTC. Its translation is CASSSTDRESGTQYL.

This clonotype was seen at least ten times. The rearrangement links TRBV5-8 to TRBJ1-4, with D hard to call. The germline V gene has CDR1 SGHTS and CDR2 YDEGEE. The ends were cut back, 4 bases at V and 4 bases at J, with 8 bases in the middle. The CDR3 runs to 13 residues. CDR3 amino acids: CASSVAFNEKLFF. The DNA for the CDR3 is TGTGCCAGCAGCGTGGCGTTTAATGAAAAACTGTTTTTT.

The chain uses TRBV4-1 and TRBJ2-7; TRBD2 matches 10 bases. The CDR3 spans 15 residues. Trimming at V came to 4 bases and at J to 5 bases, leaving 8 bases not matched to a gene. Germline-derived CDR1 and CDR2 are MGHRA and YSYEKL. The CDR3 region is CASSPRVLAGHEQYF. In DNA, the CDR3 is TGCGCCAGCAGCCCAAGGGTACTAGCGGGGCACGAGCAGTACTTC.

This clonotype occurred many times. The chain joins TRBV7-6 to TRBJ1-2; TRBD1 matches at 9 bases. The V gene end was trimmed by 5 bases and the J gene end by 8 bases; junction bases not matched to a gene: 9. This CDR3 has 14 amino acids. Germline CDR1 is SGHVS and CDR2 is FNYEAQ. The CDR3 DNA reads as TGTGCCAGCAGCCCAGGACAGGGGATAGGGGGCTACACCTTC. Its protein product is CASSPGQGIGGYTF.

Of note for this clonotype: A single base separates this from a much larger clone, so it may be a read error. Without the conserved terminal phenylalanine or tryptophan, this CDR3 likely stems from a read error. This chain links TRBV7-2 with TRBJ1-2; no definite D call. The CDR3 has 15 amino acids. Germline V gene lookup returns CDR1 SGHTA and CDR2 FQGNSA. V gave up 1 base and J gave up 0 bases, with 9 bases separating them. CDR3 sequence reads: CASSLEGMANYGYTS. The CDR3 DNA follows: TGTGCCAGCAGCTTAGAAGGGATGGCTAACTATGGCTACACCTCC.

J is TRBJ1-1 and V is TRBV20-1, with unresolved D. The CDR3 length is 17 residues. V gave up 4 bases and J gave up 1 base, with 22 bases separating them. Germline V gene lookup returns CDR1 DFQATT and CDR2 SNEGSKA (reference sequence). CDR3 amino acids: CSATRLTLLLSNTEAFF. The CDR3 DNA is TGCAGTGCTACCCGACTGACTCTCCTTCTCTCGAACACTGAAGCTTTCTTT.

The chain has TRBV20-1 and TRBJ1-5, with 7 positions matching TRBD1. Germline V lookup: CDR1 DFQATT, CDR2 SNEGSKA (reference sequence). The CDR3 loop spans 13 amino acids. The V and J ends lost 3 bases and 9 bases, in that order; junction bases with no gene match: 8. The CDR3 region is CSASPQGERPQHF. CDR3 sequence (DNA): TGCAGTGCTAGTCCGCAGGGGGAAAGGCCCCAGCATTTT.

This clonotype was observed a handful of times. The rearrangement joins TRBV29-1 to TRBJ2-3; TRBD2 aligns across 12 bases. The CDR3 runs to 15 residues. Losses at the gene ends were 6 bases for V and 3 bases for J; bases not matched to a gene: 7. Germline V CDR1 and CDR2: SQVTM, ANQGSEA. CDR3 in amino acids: CSVVGLAGPTDTQYF. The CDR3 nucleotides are TGCAGCGTCGTCGGACTAGCGGGGCCGACAGATACGCAGTATTTT.

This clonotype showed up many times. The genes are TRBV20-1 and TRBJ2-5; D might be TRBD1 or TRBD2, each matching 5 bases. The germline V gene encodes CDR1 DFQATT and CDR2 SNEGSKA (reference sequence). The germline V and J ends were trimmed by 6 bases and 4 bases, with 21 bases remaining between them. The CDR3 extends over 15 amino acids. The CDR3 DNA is TGCAGTGCCCCCCACCGGGCAGCTGGGGGAGAGACCCAGTACTTC. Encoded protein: CSAPHRAAGGETQYF.

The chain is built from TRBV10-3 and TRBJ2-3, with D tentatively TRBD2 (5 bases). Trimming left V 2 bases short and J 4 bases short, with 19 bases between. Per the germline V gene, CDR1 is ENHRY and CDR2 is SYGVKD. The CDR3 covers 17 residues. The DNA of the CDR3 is TGTGCCATCAGTGAGAATCGGGGATTCAGGCAACCAGATACGCAGTATTTT. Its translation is CAISENRGFRQPDTQYF.